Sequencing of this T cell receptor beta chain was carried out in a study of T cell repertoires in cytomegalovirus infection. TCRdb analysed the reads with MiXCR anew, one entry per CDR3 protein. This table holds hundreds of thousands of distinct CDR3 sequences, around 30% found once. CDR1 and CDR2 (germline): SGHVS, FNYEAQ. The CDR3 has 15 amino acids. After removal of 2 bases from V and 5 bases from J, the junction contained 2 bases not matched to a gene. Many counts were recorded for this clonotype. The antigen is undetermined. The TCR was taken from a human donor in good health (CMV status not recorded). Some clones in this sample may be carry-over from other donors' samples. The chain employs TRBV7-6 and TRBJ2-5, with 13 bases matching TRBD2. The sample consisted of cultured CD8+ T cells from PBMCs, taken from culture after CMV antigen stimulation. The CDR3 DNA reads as TGTGCCAGCAGCTTACTGACTAGCGGGGGGGAGACCCAGTACTTC. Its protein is CASSLLTSGGETQYF.